A single sample gave rise to the 21 T cell receptor beta chains below, sequenced in a study of CD8 T cells in ankylosing spondylitis. TCRdb reanalysed the 5' RACE reads using MiXCR and keeps one entry per CDR3 protein. The sample has 200,000 to 250,000 distinct CDR3 sequences, roughly a third seen once. The sequencing sample was made of blood, either unsorted or a sorted T cell fraction (not recorded which). These receptors were taken from a male donor with ankylosing spondylitis or in good health (not recorded which).

The rearrangement joins TRBV20-1 to TRBJ2-3; possibly TRBD2 for D (6 bases). Trimming pared 6 bases from V and 6 bases from J, leaving 22 bases between. Germline CDR1 is DFQATT and CDR2 is SNEGSKA (reference sequence). The CDR3 spans 15 residues. This CDR3 reads CSALGGRRVTDTQYF. The CDR3 nucleotides read TGCAGTGCCCTCGGAGGCCGGAGGGTGACGGATACGCAGTATTTT.

V gene TRBV5-1 combines with J gene TRBJ2-3; D is undetermined. CDR3 length: 14 amino acids. CDR1 and CDR2 from the germline V gene are SGHRS and YFSETQ. Trimming pared 7 bases from V and 0 bases from J, leaving 12 bases between. The DNA of the CDR3 is TGCGCCAGCCGTGACACGCCTAGCACAGATACGCAGTATTTT. This codes for CASRDTPSTDTQYF.

This rearrangement joins TRBV27 to TRBJ2-1; unclear D gene. V gave up 0 bases and J gave up 6 bases, with 18 bases separating them. Germline V gene data show CDR1 as MNHEY and CDR2 as SMNVEV (reference sequence). CDR3 length equals 17 residues. The CDR3 loop is CASSLSARDGGFNEQFF. In DNA, the CDR3 is TGTGCCAGCAGTTTATCAGCGCGTGACGGTGGGTTCAATGAGCAGTTCTTC.

In this sample, this clonotype turned up many times. The J gene is TRBJ1-1, the V gene TRBV6-5; D not certain. V was pared by 0 bases and J by 1 base, with 6 bases between. Germline CDR1 and CDR2: MNHEY and SVGAGI. There are 14 residues in the CDR3. The chain's CDR3 is CASSYSGGNTEAFF. The CDR3 DNA reads TGTGCCAGCAGTTACTCGGGCGGGAACACTGAAGCTTTCTTT.

The chain is built from TRBV10-2 and TRBJ2-2, with D unresolved. The CDR3 contains 12 residues. Trimming pared 1 base from V and 3 bases from J, leaving 0 bases between. Germline assignment: CDR1 WSHSY and CDR2 SAAADI. This chain's CDR3 is CASSEYTGELFF. The DNA of the CDR3 is TGCGCCAGCAGTGAGTACACCGGGGAGCTGTTTTTT.

CDR3 loop: CASSVGGSYTGELFF. The CDR3 DNA follows: TGTGCCAGCAGCGTAGGCGGTTCTTACACCGGGGAGCTGTTTTTT. The chain recombines TRBV9 with TRBJ2-2, with unresolved D. This CDR3 has 15 residues. V gave up 0 bases and J gave up 3 bases, with 9 bases separating them. The germline V gene has CDR1 SGDLS and CDR2 YYNGEE.

The rearrangement links TRBV15 to TRBJ1-3, with D possibly matching TRBD1 (5 bases). V dropped 3 bases and J dropped 2 bases, with 8 bases sitting between them. This CDR3 is built from 14 residues. Germline values: CDR1 LNHNV, CDR2 YYDKDF (reference sequence). The CDR3 DNA follows: TGTGCCACCAGCAGCTTGGGGGCTGGAAACACCATATATTTT. This codes for CATSSLGAGNTIYF.

This clonotype was picked up a small number of times. The V call is TRBV13, the J call TRBJ2-3; 7 positions match TRBD2. This CDR3 has 12 residues. The J segment lost 8 bases and the V segment lost 8 bases, leaving 7 bases of the junction unmatched. Germline CDR1 is PRHDT and CDR2 is FYEKMQ (reference sequence). The CDR3 protein is CASQAGDGTQYF. In DNA, the CDR3 is TGTGCCAGCCAGGCGGGGGATGGTACGCAGTATTTT.

This clonotype was counted a few times. The chain has TRBV12-3 or TRBV12-4 and TRBJ2-1; TRBD2 is a possible D gene (6 bases). V gave up 6 bases and J gave up 0 bases, with 15 bases separating them. CDR3 size: 16 residues. CDR3 sequence: CASSPRGKSSYNEQFF. The CDR3 nucleotides read TGTGCCAGCAGCCCCCGGGGGAAGAGCTCCTACAATGAGCAGTTCTTC.

The rearrangement joins TRBV4-1 to TRBJ1-6; D unresolved. V was clipped by 0 bases and J by 9 bases, with 12 bases between them. This CDR3 comprises 15 residues. Per germline, CDR1 MGHRA and CDR2 YSYEKL. CDR3 coding DNA: TGCGCCAGCAGCCAAGAGCCAGGACTAAGTTCACCCCTCCACTTT. Translation gives CASSQEPGLSSPLHF.

This clonotype was observed a handful of times. This chain connects TRBV7-9 to TRBJ2-1; TRBD1 matches 9 bases. CDR1 is SEHNR, CDR2 FQNEAQ, per germline (reference sequence). With V trimmed by 4 bases and J by 1 base, 8 bases remained unmatched. The length of the CDR3 is 17 residues. The CDR3 reads CASSSPRGTGSYNEQFF. For the CDR3, the DNA is TGTGCCAGCAGCTCCCCTCGAGGGACAGGGTCCTACAATGAGCAGTTCTTC.

The rearrangement joins TRBV19 to TRBJ2-5; TRBD2 might be the D (6 bases). V lost 6 bases, J lost 7 bases, and 9 bases lay in between. Germline V lookup: CDR1 LNHDA, CDR2 SQIVND (reference sequence). This CDR3 is built from 11 residues. In DNA, the CDR3 is TGTGCCAGTAGACTGGGGGGGACCCAGTACTTC. It encodes CASRLGGTQYF. Full variable domain (rest looked up from reference TRBV19 and TRBJ2-5): DGGITQSPKYLFRKEGQNVTLSCEQNLNHDAMYWYRQDPGQGLRLIYYSQIVNDFQKGDIAEGYSVSREKKESFPLTVTSAQKNPTAFYLCASRLGGTQYFGPGTRLLVL.

The gene calls are TRBV29-1 and TRBJ2-7; the D gene is possibly TRBD2 (6 bases). The CDR3 is made up of 14 amino acids. In germline, CDR1 is SQVTM, CDR2 ANQGSEA. With 6 bases removed from V and 6 bases from J, the gap between germline ends came to 21 bases. The CDR3, as DNA: TGCAGCGTCAACGCGGGGCTAGAAACCGGCGAGCAGTACTTC. This encodes CSVNAGLETGEQYF.

This clonotype was counted between two and nine times. The chain is built from TRBV10-3 and TRBJ1-1; 11 bases map to TRBD1. The CDR3 extends over 16 amino acids. Germline lookup yields CDR1 ENHRY and CDR2 SYGVKD. Unmatched junction bases numbered 7, after V lost 7 bases and J lost 0 bases. The CDR3 DNA is TGTGCCATCACCAGGGACAGGGGGACACTGAACACTGAAGCTTTCTTT. It encodes CAITRDRGTLNTEAFF.

This clonotype was picked up a small number of times. This chain links TRBV6-6 with TRBJ1-1, with D unclear. Germline CDR1 is MNHNY and CDR2 is SVGAGI (reference sequence). The CDR3 covers 13 residues. The V and J ends lost 7 bases and 3 bases respectively, with 12 bases between them. CDR3 residues: CASTRDVDTEAFF. The CDR3 bases are TGTGCCAGCACCAGAGATGTGGACACTGAAGCTTTCTTT.

The gene calls are TRBV20-1 and TRBJ2-2, with a possible D match to TRBD2 (6 bases). Trimming took 5 bases from V and 5 from J, leaving 18 bases between them. The CDR3 consists of 15 residues. Germline loops: CDR1 DFQATT, CDR2 SNEGSKA (reference sequence). The CDR3 coding sequence is TGCAGTGCTGGGGAGGAAGAGCCCTCAACCGGGGAGCTGTTTTTT. Its translation: CSAGEEEPSTGELFF.

This clonotype has a handful of counts. The rearrangement links TRBV29-1 to TRBJ2-1; 8 nucleotides match TRBD2. The CDR3 contains 14 residues. V dropped 6 bases and J dropped 4; count of bases not matched to a gene: 8. Per germline, CDR1 SQVTM and CDR2 ANQGSEA. The CDR3 DNA sequence: TGCAGCGTCGCACGGACTAGCTTATACAATGAGCAGTTCTTC. It specifies CSVARTSLYNEQFF.

The V call is TRBV6-1, the J call TRBJ2-2; TRBD1 agrees at 10 bases. Germline V gene data show CDR1 as MNHNS and CDR2 as SASEGT. This CDR3 spans 15 amino acids. V lost 5 bases to trimming and J lost 5 bases; unmatched junction nucleotides: 5. CDR3 amino acids: CASSKRQGATGELFF. In DNA form, the CDR3 reads TGTGCCAGCAGTAAGCGACAGGGGGCTACCGGGGAGCTGTTTTTT.

This clonotype was seen a handful of times. V gene TRBV20-1 combines with J gene TRBJ1-4; D might be TRBD1 (5 bases). The CDR3 length is 12 residues. V dropped 1 base and J dropped 6 bases, with 6 bases sitting between them. The V gene's germline CDR1 is DFQATT and CDR2 SNEGSKA (reference sequence). As DNA, the CDR3 is TGCAGTGCTAGAGCCAGGGATGAAAAACTGTTTTTT. As protein: CSARARDEKLFF.

V usage is TRBV2 and J usage is TRBJ1-6, with a tentative D call TRBD1 (6 bases). Trimming pared 7 bases from V and 7 bases from J, leaving 17 bases between. The CDR3 runs 15 residues. Germline assignment: CDR1 SNHLY and CDR2 FYNNEI. CDR3 in amino acids: CASTGGGLGNSPLHF. The CDR3 DNA reads as TGTGCCAGCACCGGGGGGGGCCTGGGGAATTCACCCCTCCACTTT.

The genes are TRBV27 and TRBJ1-5, with 10 nucleotides matching TRBD1. The V and J ends lost 9 bases and 7 bases, in that order; junction bases with no gene match: 9. The CDR3 extends over 14 amino acids. CDR1 and CDR2 (germline): MNHEY, SMNVEV (reference sequence). This CDR3 is CASGTGVHGQPQHF. CDR3 sequence (DNA): TGTGCCAGTGGGACAGGGGTTCATGGACAGCCCCAGCATTTT.